The rows below give T cell receptor beta chains drawn from one sample of a study of cytomegalovirus exposure and HLA in healthy donors. The assay was immunoSEQ multiplex PCR, and TCRdb's table has in-frame clones only and misses some. The profile shows about 71,000 clones, about 94% of them singletons. Sequenced sample: PBMCs. The receptors shown here come from a man aged 18-30 years in good health and CMV-seropositive. CDR3s include the opening cysteine and the closing phenylalanine or tryptophan. D genes are given only for firm matches. Clone size appears in some rows only: once, few, many, or a class for an expanded clone.

j_gene | abundance | v_gene | d_gene | CDR3nt | CDR3aa
TRBJ1-4 | . | TRBV7-6 | . | TGTGCCAGCAGCTTAGGCCCAGCGGGAAAACTGTTTTTT | CASSLGPAGKLFF
TRBJ2-1 | few | TRBV7-8 | TRBD2 | TGTGCCAGCAGCTCTAGCGGGGGCTCCTACAATGAGCAGTTCTTC | CASSSSGGSYNEQFF
TRBJ2-7 | . | TRBV6-5 | TRBD1 | TGTGCCAGCAGTACACGGACAGGGGGCTCCTACGAGCAGTACTTC | CASSTRTGGSYEQYF
TRBJ2-7 | . | TRBV11-2 | TRBD2 | TGTGCCAGCAGCTTAGGAAGGGTAGCGGGCTCGGGGGTGGAGCAGTACTTC | CASSLGRVAGSGVEQYF
TRBJ2-7 | . | TRBV5-1 | . | TGCGCCAGCAGCCTGCCGGCGGCTGGCGGCTACGAGCAGTACTTC | CASSLPAAGGYEQYF
TRBJ2-7 | . | TRBV7-2 | TRBD2 | TGTGCCAGCAGCTTAGGCGGGAGGGCCTACGAGCAGTACTTC | CASSLGGRAYEQYF
TRBJ2-2 | . | TRBV5-8 | TRBD1 | TGTGCCAGCAGCTCCGAACAGGGGGGAGTGTATGCCGGGGAGCTGTTTTTT | CASSSEQGGVYAGELFF
TRBJ2-3 | . | TRBV18 | . | TGTGCCAGCTCACGGCAGATCCAGGACAGTAGCACAGATACGCAGTATTTT | CASSRQIQDSSTDTQYF
TRBJ2-5 | . | TRBV6-6 | . | TGTGCCAGCAGTCCAGGGCAAGAGACCCAGTACTTC | CASSPGQETQYF
TRBJ2-3 | . | TRBV9 | TRBD2 | TGTGCCAGCAGCGTAGCCGGGGGGGCCACCGATACGCAGTATTTT | CASSVAGGATDTQYF
TRBJ2-4 | . | TRBV19 | . | TGTGCCAGTAGTATAGATAAGGCAGGTAGGATAGCCAAAAACATTCAGTACTTC | CASSIDKAGRIAKNIQYF
TRBJ2-7 | . | TRBV10-3 | TRBD2 | TGTGCCATTGGACTAGCGGGGGGAATAGAGCAGTACTTC | CAIGLAGGIEQYF
TRBJ2-5 | . | TRBV10-3 | . | TGTGCCATCAGTGGGGGCCCTGACCTCATCGGTGAAGAGACCCAGTACTTC | CAISGGPDLIGEETQYF
TRBJ1-1 | . | TRBV19 | TRBD1 | TGTGCCAGTAGTAGGAGGGGGCTCACTGAAGCTTTCTTT | CASSRRGLTEAFF
TRBJ1-1 | . | TRBV7-8 | TRBD1 | TGTGCCAGCAGCTTAGTAGGGGGCGGCACTGAAGCTTTCTTT | CASSLVGGGTEAFF
TRBJ2-1 | . | TRBV5-4 | TRBD1 | TGTGCCAGCAGCTTGCAGACCCGACAGGGGGTTACTCCAAATGAGCAGTTCTTC | CASSLQTRQGVTPNEQFF
TRBJ1-1 | . | TRBV10-2 | . | TGCGCCAGCAGTGAAAGGGGGTTGAACACTGAAGCTTTCTTT | CASSERGLNTEAFF
TRBJ1-4 | . | TRBV4-2 | . | TGTGCCAGCAGCCAAGCAAGTTTACAGGGACGGGAAAAACTGTTTTTT | CASSQASLQGREKLFF
TRBJ2-5 | . | TRBV29-1 | . | TGCAGCGTTGATAAAGGGCAGGGATCAGGGACCCAGTACTTC | CSVDKGQGSGTQYF
TRBJ2-5 | . | TRBV5-1 | . | TGCGCCAGCAGCTTGGGGGAGCTTTGGGATACCCAGTACTTC | CASSLGELWDTQYF
TRBJ2-3 | . | TRBV4-2 | TRBD2 | TGTGCCAGCAGCCAATTGAGCGGGGGCCTCACAGATACGCAGTATTTT | CASSQLSGGLTDTQYF
TRBJ1-6 | . | TRBV6-1 | . | TGTGCCAGCAGAGGCCAGGGGACCCTCCACTTT | CASRGQGTLHF
TRBJ1-2 | once | TRBV6-1 | TRBD1 | TGTGCCAGCAGACTGACAGGGAGAGAGGACTATGGCTACACCTTC | CASRLTGREDYGYTF
TRBJ2-7 | . | TRBV6-1 | TRBD1 | TGTGCCATCTCGGAGGGGCAGGGGGCTTCGGTCGAGCAGTACTTC | CAISEGQGASVEQYF
TRBJ2-5 | . | TRBV28 | TRBD1 | TGTGCCAGCAGTTCCCCCGGACAGGAAGGAGTGGCCGGGACCCAGTACTTC | CASSSPGQEGVAGTQYF
TRBJ2-7 | . | TRBV4-1 | TRBD1 | TGCGCCAGCAGCCCCGAGGGACAGGGGATCGGCGAGCAGTACTTC | CASSPEGQGIGEQYF
TRBJ2-1 | . | TRBV6-1 | . | TGTGCCAGCAGAAAACTCTCAGAGGATGAGCAGTTCTTC | CASRKLSEDEQFF
TRBJ2-2 | . | TRBV10-3 | . | TGTGCCATCGGTCAGGGCGGGGACGGGGAGCTGTTTTTT | CAIGQGGDGELFF
TRBJ2-2 | . | TRBV9 | TRBD2 | TGTGCCAGCAGCGTAGCCACTAGCGGGAGGAACACCGGGGAGCTGTTTTTT | CASSVATSGRNTGELFF
TRBJ1-4 | . | TRBV5-4 | TRBD1 | TGTGCCAGCAGCTCCCAGAGACAGGGGGATGAAAAACTGTTTTTT | CASSSQRQGDEKLFF
TRBJ2-4 | . | TRBV6-5 | . | TGTGCCAGCAGTGTGGGGCAGGCCAAAAACATTCAGTACTTC | CASSVGQAKNIQYF
TRBJ2-7 | . | TRBV6-1 | . | TGTGCCAGCAGTGAAGCTCCCGGGACACCCGGCGAGCAGTACTTC | CASSEAPGTPGEQYF
TRBJ1-1 | once | TRBV9 | . | TGTGCCAGCAGCGTGGTGGCGTCGGGCACTGAAGCTTTCTTT | CASSVVASGTEAFF
TRBJ2-1 | . | TRBV6-5 | . | TGTGCCAGCAGTTACGGAATTTGGAATTCGGGGGATGAGCAGTTCTTC | CASSYGIWNSGDEQFF
TRBJ2-7 | . | TRBV5-1 | . | TGCGCCAGCAGCTTGGTAGGCGGATCATACGAGCAGTACTTC | CASSLVGGSYEQYF
TRBJ2-1 | . | TRBV5-6 | . | TGTGCCAGCAGCTTGTTATGGAACAGAGACAATGAGCAGTTCTTC | CASSLLWNRDNEQFF
TRBJ1-4 | . | TRBV25-1 | TRBD1 | TGTGCCAGACAGGGCCCTAACAGGGGAACTAATGAAAAACTGTTTTTT | CARQGPNRGTNEKLFF
TRBJ1-2 | . | TRBV27 | TRBD1 | TGTGCCAGCAGTATACGGGACAGTGAGTATGGCTACACCTTC | CASSIRDSEYGYTF
TRBJ2-7 | . | TRBV7-6 | . | TGTGCCAGCAGCCGAGGAGGAGACTACGGGCAGTACTTC | CASSRGGDYGQYF
TRBJ2-2 | few | TRBV4-1 | TRBD1 | TGCGCCAGCAGTCGGAATTTCGGTGGGACAGGTAACACCGGGGAGCTGTTTTTT | CASSRNFGGTGNTGELFF
TRBJ2-1 | . | TRBV29-1 | . | TGCAGCGCCGTGGGAGGATCGAATGAGCAGTTCTTC | CSAVGGSNEQFF
TRBJ2-7 | . | TRBV2 | TRBD2 | TGTGCCAGCAGATGGACTAGCGAGTACGAGCAGTACTTC | CASRWTSEYEQYF
TRBJ2-1 | once | TRBV5-1 | TRBD1 | TGCGCCAGCAGCAGGGGACAGGGGGCCGATGAGCAGTTCTTC | CASSRGQGADEQFF
TRBJ2-3 | . | TRBV13 | TRBD1 | TGTGCCAGCAGCTCTAGGGGGCCGAACACAGATACGCAGTATTTT | CASSSRGPNTDTQYF
TRBJ2-1 | . | TRBV9 | TRBD2 | TGTGCCAGCAGCGTAGCGGCGGGGGGACGTTACAATGAGCAGTTCTTC | CASSVAAGGRYNEQFF
TRBJ2-1 | . | TRBV7-2 | TRBD2 | TGTGCCAGCAGCCAGGCACCCGGGGGGGCCCACAATGAGCAGTTCTTC | CASSQAPGGAHNEQFF
TRBJ1-5 | . | TRBV10-3 | . | TGTGCCATCAGTGAATGGGCAGGGGATCAGCCCCAGCATTTT | CAISEWAGDQPQHF
TRBJ2-1 | . | TRBV6-1 | . | TGTGCCAGCACCCCCGACGGGAGCTCCTACAATGAGCAGTTCTTC | CASTPDGSSYNEQFF
TRBJ2-2 | . | TRBV6-6 | . | TGTGCCAGCAGTTACACTTACCCGAACACCGGGGAGCTGTTTTTT | CASSYTYPNTGELFF
TRBJ1-2 | . | TRBV6-1 | . | TGTGCCAGTACGATGTCAGGCTCCTATGGCTACACCTTC | CASTMSGSYGYTF
TRBJ1-1 | . | TRBV15 | TRBD1 | TGTGCCACCAGCCGACAGGGGGAGAACACTGAAGCTTTCTTT | CATSRQGENTEAFF
TRBJ1-4 | once | TRBV7-6 | TRBD1 | TGTGCCAGCAGCTTGACAGGGCTCCGAGGGGAAAAACTGTTTTTT | CASSLTGLRGEKLFF
TRBJ2-7 | . | TRBV4-1 | TRBD2 | TGCGCCAGCAGCCATGCCGGGACTAGCGGGAGGGCCAGCAGCCCCTACGAGCAGTACTTC | CASSHAGTSGRASSPYEQYF
TRBJ1-2 | . | TRBV4-1 | . | TGCGCCAGTTCCCAGGGTAACTATGGCTACACCTTC | CASSQGNYGYTF
TRBJ1-4 | . | TRBV5-1 | . | TGCGCCAGCAGCCCTCGCGGGGGGCAGGTTAAGGAAAAACTGTTTTTT | CASSPRGGQVKEKLFF
TRBJ2-2 | . | TRBV7-6 | . | TGTGCCAGCAGCAAAAAAGCTTGGCGGGAAAACACCGGGGAGCTGTTTTTT | CASSKKAWRENTGELFF
TRBJ2-3 | . | TRBV4-2 | TRBD2 | TGTGCCAGCAGCCCGTCCCGGCGGACAGCGGGAGAGGCAGATACGCAGTATTTT | CASSPSRRTAGEADTQYF
TRBJ1-4 | . | TRBV5-1 | TRBD1 | TGCGCCAGCAGCGAACAGGGGGCGGAGGGAGAAAAACTGTTTTTT | CASSEQGAEGEKLFF
TRBJ2-3 | . | TRBV7-9 | TRBD2 | TGTGCCAGCAGCTCCGGACTAGCCCCAGATACGCAGTATTTT | CASSSGLAPDTQYF
TRBJ2-7 | . | TRBV5-8 | TRBD1 | TGTGCCAGCAGCCCGGGGACAGGGAGAACCTACGAGCAGTACTTC | CASSPGTGRTYEQYF